This paragraph reports one T cell receptor (beta chain). The antigen remains undetermined. The sample is drawn from a study of tumor-infiltrating lymphocytes in primary liver carcinoma. Background on the study: Aged between 30 and 69 years, the patients were men and women. Study-level findings and limits: Appearing in all five tumor regions was true of only about 7.5-25% of top clones.

Using a constant-region primer together with ProtoScript II reverse transcriptase, TCR beta cDNA was made from roughly 500 ng of total RNA. Three-round nested multiplex PCR performed with slightly modified ARM-PCR produced the TCR beta libraries. Via MiXCR, TCRdb re-called the multiplex PCR reads, giving one row per CDR3 protein. The sample lists approximately 99,000 distinct CDR3 sequences; 55% to 75% were seen once. Co-extraction yielded RNA and DNA from 20-30 mg of unsorted bulk tissue. Input material: liver tumor tissue from sampling region 5. Subset meaning: tumor region T5, tumor centre. This clonotype originated in a woman in her fifties or sixties with primary liver carcinoma and hepatitis B virus infection.

CDR3 region: CASSPRLAGPDTQYF. CDR3 DNA sequence: TGTGCCAGCAGCCCGAGACTAGCGGGGCCAGATACGCAGTATTTT. This rearrangement joins TRBV7-2 to TRBJ2-3; 11 bases are shared with TRBD2. V shed 5 bases, J shed 4 bases, and the junction held 5 bases outside the gene matches. Germline values: CDR1 SGHTA, CDR2 FQGNSA. CDR3 length: 15 residues.